This T cell receptor beta chain was found in a study of T cells after posttransplantation cyclophosphamide. General study findings and limits: Recipient CMV seropositivity and CMV reactivation strongly tracked TRB clonality. Skin or GI-infiltrating T cells shared few TRB sequences with blood. Donor CD8+ memory clones often dominated recipient blood repertoires at later times.

Trimming shortened V by 0 bases and J by 5 bases, and 10 bases separated the two germline ends. This CDR3 comprises 14 residues. Germline CDR1 SGHTS, CDR2 YDEGEE. Produced via immunoSEQ multiplex PCR; TCRdb's table is partial and in-frame only. The sample has around 2,100 clones, 73% seen once. Busulfan-fludarabine conditioning, marrow transplant, and cyclophosphamide on days +3 and +4 were administered. With regard to this clone: Its antigen is not identified.

The receptor was derived from a young adult male patient who received an allogeneic stem cell transplant from a related donor, was CMV-positive, and had no GVHD. Some T cells could come from the graft donor. The sequences come from CD8+ T cells sorted from PBMCs, collected 242 days after a stem cell transplant with posttransplant cyclophosphamide. The gene calls are TRBV5-8 and TRBJ2-3; D possibly corresponds to TRBD2 (5 bases). The CDR3 region has the DNA TGTGCCAGCAGCTTGGGTGGGAGAGTAGATACGCAGTATTTT. It specifies CASSLGGRVDTQYF.